Sequencing of this T cell receptor (beta chain) was carried out in a study of identical twins. CDR3 length equals 12 residues. CDR1 and CDR2 from the germline V gene are SGHVS and FQNEAQ. Between the trimmed V and J ends, which lost 1 base and 9 bases, there was a span of 7 bases. From the 5' RACE reads, TCRdb called clonotypes with MiXCR, one entry per CDR3 protein. Among about 200,000 distinct CDR3 sequences listed, roughly 10% were seen once. The rearrangement joins TRBV7-8 to TRBJ1-5, with TRBD1 as a possible D gene (5 bases). The sequenced sample was memory (CD45RO+) T cells sorted from blood. The sequence was obtained from a woman under 30 in good health. The DNA of the CDR3 is TGTGCCAGCAGCTTAGGAACAGGGCCCCAGCATTTT. This gives the protein CASSLGTGPQHF. The whole variable domain, filled in from reference TRBV7-8 and TRBJ1-5, reads GAGVSQSPRYKVAKRGQDVALRCDPISGHVSLFWYQQALGQGPEFLTYFQNEAQLDKSGLPSDRFFAERPEGSVSTLKIQRTQQEDSAVYLCASSLGTGPQHFGDGTRLSIL.